The sequence of this T cell receptor beta chain was determined in a study of technical replicates of blood from a handful of donors. CDR3 size: 11 residues. Trimming stripped 1 base from V and 7 bases from J, with 8 bases between. Germline V gives CDR1 DFQATT, CDR2 SNEGSKA (reference sequence). Libraries were prepared by immunoSEQ multiplex PCR; TCRdb keeps only in-frame clonotypes and omits some of them. The table has roughly 62,000 clones, about 94% seen once; the top ten hold 3%. This clonotype was obtained from a human donor in good health. Some clones in this sample may be carry-over from other donors' samples. Sequenced input: PBMCs. The chain has TRBV20-1 and TRBJ2-7; D unresolved. CDR3 sequence: CSARGATEQYF. For the CDR3, the DNA is TGCAGTGCTAGAGGGGCGACGGAGCAGTACTTC.